The 10 T cell receptor beta chains below were found in one sample sequenced in a study of cytomegalovirus exposure and HLA in healthy donors. The PCR employed 60 Vbeta primers together with 13 Jbeta primers. Using immunoSEQ multiplex PCR, the repertoire was profiled, and TCRdb retains in-frame clones only, with some absent. In the table there are some 74,000 clones, around 80% of which are singletons. The sequenced material came from PBMCs. The receptors originated from a male donor in good health and CMV-seronegative.

V usage is TRBV29-1 and J usage is TRBJ2-1; 13 positions agree with TRBD2. V lost 7 bases and J lost 5; bases outside the gene matches: 8. From germline, CDR1 is SQVTM and CDR2 ANQGSEA. The CDR3 is 15 amino acids. CDR3 bases: TGCAGCGGATTTGGACTAGCGGGGGCAAACAATGAGCAGTTCTTC. Translating it yields CSGFGLAGANNEQFF.

This clone was recorded a few times. The chain has TRBV6-1 and TRBJ2-7; tentatively, D is TRBD1 (5 bases). Germline V gene sequence: CDR1 MNHNS, CDR2 SASEGT. This CDR3 contains 13 residues. V lost 5 bases and J 2 bases, leaving 10 bases between the germline ends. The DNA of the CDR3 is TGTGCCAGCAGTCTAACAGGTACCTACGAGCAGTACTTC. It yields the protein CASSLTGTYEQYF.

CDR3 sequence: CASSLATVHEQYF. DNA of the CDR3: TGTGCCAGCAGCTTGGCAACAGTCCACGAGCAGTACTTC. This chain uses TRBV5-4 with TRBJ2-7; D is ambiguous. V was shortened by 0 bases and J by 5 bases, with 9 bases between the two germline ends. The germline CDR1 and CDR2 sequences are SGHNT and YYREEE (reference sequence). The CDR3 extends over 13 amino acids.

This sequence joins TRBV5-1 and TRBJ2-3, with 9 nucleotides matching TRBD2. V dropped 4 bases and J dropped 3; count of bases not matched to a gene: 12. The V gene's germline CDR1 is SGHRS and CDR2 YFSETQ. This CDR3 comprises 17 residues. The CDR3 is CASSVLLAGPTTDTQYF. The CDR3 DNA follows: TGCGCCAGCAGCGTTCTCCTAGCGGGACCTACTACAGATACGCAGTATTTT.

The rearrangement joins TRBV29-1 to TRBJ2-7, with 9 nucleotides matching TRBD2. Germline V gives CDR1 SQVTM, CDR2 ANQGSEA. The CDR3 contains 14 residues. The CDR3 DNA reads as TGCAGGTTAGCGGGAGCGCCCCTCTCCTACGAGCAGTACTTC. Translated: CRLAGAPLSYEQYF.

J is TRBJ2-3 and V is TRBV5-1, with 7 bases lining up with TRBD1. Germline V gene data show CDR1 as SGHRS and CDR2 as YFSETQ. The trim removed 5 bases at V and 2 bases at J, leaving 5 bases unmatched. This CDR3 is built from 14 residues. The CDR3 is CASRITGDTDTQYF. The CDR3 coding sequence is TGCGCCAGCAGGATAACAGGGGACACAGATACGCAGTATTTT.

The chain has TRBV28 and TRBJ1-2, with D maybe TRBD1 (5 bases). CDR3 length: 13 amino acids. The V end lost 4 bases, the J end lost 9 bases, and 15 bases lay between the germline ends. Germline V gives CDR1 MDHEN, CDR2 SYDVKM. The CDR3 is CASSSGLWSSYTF. The CDR3 DNA reads as TGTGCCAGCAGTTCGGGACTATGGAGCAGCTACACCTTC.

The V and J genes are TRBV6-5 and TRBJ2-1, with 8 bases matching TRBD2. The CDR3 runs 14 residues. Per the germline V gene, CDR1 is MNHEY and CDR2 is SVGAGI. Trimming took 8 bases from V and 6 from J; bases not matched to a gene: 9. The CDR3 loop is CASQRGGTGNEQFF. The CDR3 DNA reads as TGTGCCAGCCAACGGGGGGGGACGGGCAATGAGCAGTTCTTC.

This sequence joins TRBV6-4 and TRBJ2-3; the D gene is possibly TRBD1 (6 bases). Germline CDR1 reads MRHNA; CDR2 reads SNTAGT. This CDR3 is 14 amino acids long. Deletions cut 2 bases from V and 2 bases from J, with 8 bases between. The CDR3 loop is CASSDGQPTDTQYF. The CDR3 DNA reads TGTGCCAGCAGTGACGGACAGCCCACAGATACGCAGTATTTT.

This chain joins TRBV28 and TRBJ2-1; TRBD1 agrees at 10 bases. With V trimmed by 1 base and J by 8 bases, 5 bases remained unmatched. The CDR3 is 15 amino acids. From germline, CDR1 is MDHEN and CDR2 SYDVKM. In DNA form, the CDR3 reads TGTGCCAGCAGTTTATCTCGGACAGGGGGAGATGAGCAGTTCTTC. This sequence encodes CASSLSRTGGDEQFF.